The T cell receptor beta chain described here comes from a study of blood T cell repertoires in COVID-19 (dated by TCRdb to 2018 to 2021). With regard to the full study: Samples from collaborators originated in the United States, Italy and Spain and spanned both the acute and convalescent phases of COVID-19. The material from the prospective study consisted of cDNA or gDNA derived from T cells, B-cell-depleted T cells, or PBMCs. Subjects who had been exposed to COVID-19, were actively infected with it, or had recovered from it provided the deeply sampled blood TCRbeta repertoires that made up the dataset. The repertoires were made available in a free public database intended to serve as a resource for research on the immune response to SARS-CoV-2. The samples were drawn from the first 160 participants of the ongoing ImmuneRACE study and from about 1,200 subjects provided by 6 global collaborators. A de-identified subject ID, COVID-19 status, age in years and sex were almost always included in the sample metadata. Where available, HLA class I and class II types were taken from metadata supplied by the sample provider and were not determined by assay-based typing.

The CDR3 starts with the cysteine, ends with the phenylalanine, and has 15 residues. Of all the DNA, just the CDR3 is kept, 45 bases in frame from base 1. For CDR1 and CDR2, the germline V gene lists SGHDT and YYEEEE. The junction shows trimming of 2 bases on V and 0 bases on J, plus 9 bases between the germline ends. The collaborating institutions used their own protocols to collect whole blood in K2EDTA tubes. Collaborator samples were shipped for TCRbeta analysis as frozen whole blood, isolated PBMCs, or DNA extracted from either sample type. The immunoSEQ Assay, a bias-controlled multiplex PCR, was used to amplify TCRbeta CDR3 regions from genomic DNA. The original pipeline was this. Nucleated cell counts per sample were estimated from amplification of reference gene primers within the assay. To quantify the absolute abundance of each unique TCRbeta CDR3 rearrangement, sequence reads were collapsed and filtered. For each sample, productive Simpson clonality was calculated as the square root of Simpson's diversity index across productive rearrangements. In its TCRdb copy, this immuneACCESS table keeps in-frame sequences only and misses some clones. Where compared with another copy, unresolved V genes explain less than half of these, and the others have no known cause. The V and J calls and the clone size are those of that table, but D and trimming were determined from the DNA. Across this sample there are 40,000 to 60,000 clones, with 70% to 85% seen only once. Roughly 25% of the sample belongs to the ten largest clones.

On this clone itself: Its antigen remains undetermined. No base-level quality is on record; no much larger clone is a single base apart.

Broad study findings and their caveats: How much clinical and demographic metadata was included differed by source and by participant, and the metadata was provided uncurated.

The sequence derives from a man between 65 and 79 years old with acute or convalescent COVID-19. Rearrangement joined TRBV5-6 to TRBJ1-5; the D gene assignment is ambiguous. Sequencing was carried out using peripheral blood. The sequence in DNA is TGTGCCAGCAGCTTCGCACAGATTAGCAATCAGCCCCAGCATTTT. This sequence encodes CASSFAQISNQPQHF.